Shown below are 27 T cell receptor beta chains from a single sample sequenced in a study of blood T cell repertoires in COVID-19. The protocol was immunoSEQ multiplex PCR, while the TCRdb copy is restricted to in-frame clones and leaves out a portion. The sample shows approximately 96,000 clones, roughly 89% of them seen only once. Sequencing was done on a sample of peripheral blood. The receptors come from a human donor with COVID-19, enrolled during active disease. The donor label of this sample is uncertain.

The gene calls are TRBV10-2 and TRBJ2-5; TRBD1 matches at 7 bases. CDR3 length: 13 amino acids. Germline V gene data show CDR1 as WSHSY and CDR2 as SAAADI. V was pared by 7 bases and J by 3 bases, with 5 bases of the junction left unmatched. The CDR3 loop is CASTGTAKETQYF. The CDR3 DNA sequence: TGCGCCAGCACGGGGACAGCTAAAGAGACCCAGTACTTC.

This chain uses TRBV19 with TRBJ2-7; the D gene is possibly TRBD2 (6 bases). Germline V gives CDR1 LNHDA, CDR2 SQIVND (reference sequence). This CDR3 region has 14 residues. V gave up 3 bases and J gave up 2 bases, with 11 bases separating them. The CDR3 loop reads CASSIAGIAYEQYF. The CDR3 bases are TGTGCCAGTAGTATCGCGGGGATAGCCTACGAGCAGTACTTC.

This clone was seen just once. V and J are TRBV4-1 and TRBJ1-5; 8 positions match TRBD1. This CDR3 has 15 amino acids. With 3 bases clipped from V and 7 bases from J, the junction kept 8 bases outside the gene matches. Per the germline V gene, CDR1 is MGHRA and CDR2 is YSYEKL. The CDR3 region is CASSQADRVNQPQHF. In DNA form, the CDR3 reads TGCGCCAGCAGCCAGGCGGACAGGGTAAACCAGCCCCAGCATTTT.

J is TRBJ2-1 and V is TRBV6-5; D is unclear. Trimming left V 7 bases short and J 4 bases short, with 14 bases between. There are 14 residues in the CDR3. Germline V gene data show CDR1 as MNHEY and CDR2 as SVGAGI. The CDR3 DNA follows: TGTGCCAGCACTCAGAGTCACGGGTACAATGAGCAGTTCTTC. Translation gives CASTQSHGYNEQFF.

The chain employs TRBV9 and TRBJ2-7; 7 bases fit TRBD1. The CDR3 has 14 residues. The V and J ends lost 0 bases and 2 bases, in that order; junction bases with no gene match: 2. Germline lookup yields CDR1 SGDLS and CDR2 YYNGEE. The CDR3 sequence is CASSVGQGAYEQYF. For the CDR3, the DNA is TGTGCCAGCAGCGTAGGGCAGGGGGCCTACGAGCAGTACTTC.

This clone was observed a single time. This chain links TRBV3-1 (or the pseudogene TRBV3-2) with TRBJ1-2; 8 bases are a match to TRBD1. V shed 4 bases and J 1 base; nucleotides not matched to a gene: 8. From germline, CDR1 is LGHDT and CDR2 YNNKEL (reference sequence). CDR3 length equals 16 residues. Here the CDR3 DNA reads TGTGCCAGCAGCCCCTCCGGGACAGGTATTAACTATGGCTACACCTTC. Amino acid sequence: CASSPSGTGINYGYTF.

The V gene is TRBV2, the J gene TRBJ2-3, with TRBD2 identical over 9 bases. The V segment lost 7 bases and the J segment 13 bases; nucleotides outside the gene matches: 9. The CDR3 totals 12 residues. Germline lookup yields CDR1 SNHLY and CDR2 FYNNEI. CDR3 coding DNA: TGTGCCAGCACCCAAGAGGCGGGGGGGGAGTATTTT. Translated: CASTQEAGGEYF. The full variable domain, rest sourced from reference TRBV2 and TRBJ2-3, is EPEVTQTPSHQVTQMGQEVILRCVPISNHLYFYWYRQILGQKVEFLVSFYNNEISEKSEIFDDQFSVERPDGSNFTLKIRSTKLEDSAMYFCASTQEAGGEYFGPGTRLTVL.

The chain's CDR3 is CASSEEVGRAAEKLFF. In nucleotides, the CDR3 is TGTGCCAGCAGTGAAGAGGTAGGCAGGGCCGCTGAAAAACTGTTTTTT. J is TRBJ1-4 and V is TRBV6-1, with a weak D call TRBD1 (5 bases). The CDR3 has 16 residues. Germline V CDR1 and CDR2: MNHNS, SASEGT. V was trimmed by 1 base and J by 7 bases, leaving 16 bases between them.

V is TRBV6-6 and J is TRBJ2-7, with TRBD1 matching over 10 bases. This CDR3 has 16 amino acids. Germline V gene sequence: CDR1 MNHNY, CDR2 SVGAGI (reference sequence). With V trimmed by 2 bases and J by 3 bases, 7 bases remained unmatched. CDR3 in DNA: TGTGCCAGCAGTTACGGGCCGGGACAGGGGATCTACGAGCAGTACTTC. Translated, it gives CASSYGPGQGIYEQYF.

The rearrangement links TRBV2 to TRBJ1-2, with D maybe TRBD1 (6 bases). Germline assignment: CDR1 SNHLY and CDR2 FYNNEI. This CDR3 region has 14 residues. V lost 7 bases and J 5 bases, leaving 17 bases between the germline ends. CDR3 amino acids: CASKVSDSIYGYTF. CDR3 bases: TGTGCCAGCAAGGTGTCGGACAGCATTTATGGCTACACCTTC.

This clone appeared a few times. V usage is TRBV9 and J usage is TRBJ2-1, with a tentative D call TRBD1 (5 bases). The CDR3 spans 15 residues. The germline gives CDR1 SGDLS, CDR2 YYNGEE. The ends were cut back, 4 bases at V and 2 bases at J, with 13 bases in the middle. The chain's CDR3 is CASSFQGGAYNEQFF. CDR3 sequence (DNA): TGTGCCAGCAGCTTCCAGGGTGGGGCCTACAATGAGCAGTTCTTC.

This clone was recorded only once. The chain recombines TRBV29-1 with TRBJ1-3; 9 bases match TRBD1. Germline V lookup: CDR1 SQVTM, CDR2 ANQGSEA. After removal of 4 bases from V and 3 bases from J, the junction contained 1 base not matched to a gene. The CDR3 has 13 residues. This CDR3 is CSVAGQGGNTIYF. CDR3 in DNA: TGCAGCGTTGCGGGACAGGGTGGAAACACCATATATTTT.

The gene calls are TRBV5-1 and TRBJ1-2; D call uncertain. The CDR3 length is 15 residues. Trimming left V 4 bases short and J 0 bases short, with 13 bases between. Germline values: CDR1 SGHRS, CDR2 YFSETQ. This chain's CDR3 is CASSPEATANYGYTF. CDR3 nucleotides: TGCGCCAGCAGCCCGGAGGCAACAGCTAACTATGGCTACACCTTC.

The J gene is TRBJ2-1, the V gene TRBV7-9; 11 positions agree with TRBD2. V lost 4 bases to trimming and J lost 16 bases; unmatched junction nucleotides: 15. The germline V gene has CDR1 SEHNR and CDR2 FQNEAQ (reference sequence). This CDR3 has 15 residues. CDR3 loop: CASSSGTSGLQYEFF. The CDR3 nucleotides are TGTGCCAGCAGCTCGGGGACTAGCGGCCTTCAGTACGAATTCTTC.

The chain recombines TRBV6-1 with TRBJ2-7, with TRBD1 as a possible D gene (6 bases). Germline loops: CDR1 MNHNS, CDR2 SASEGT. The CDR3 has 15 amino acids. V dropped 2 bases and J dropped 1 base, with 12 bases sitting between them. CDR3 in amino acids: CASSEYNRASYEQYF. The CDR3 DNA reads TGTGCCAGCAGTGAATATAACAGGGCATCCTACGAGCAGTACTTC.

This chain uses TRBV21-1 with TRBJ2-2; TRBD2, as called in the table, went unchecked against the DNA. TRBV21-1 represents a pseudogene. The CDR3 totals 16 residues. CDR3 loop: CASSKGTSGNTGELFF. CDR3 nucleotides: TGTGCCAGCAGCAAGGGGACTAGCGGTAACACCGGGGAGCTGTTTTTT.

This chain links TRBV5-4 with TRBJ1-2; no definite D call. Trimming shortened V by 1 base and J by 7 bases, and 11 bases separated the two germline ends. CDR1 and CDR2 from the germline V gene are SGHNT and YYREEE (reference sequence). The CDR3 is made up of 13 amino acids. Written as DNA, the CDR3 is TGTGCCAGCAGCTTGCACGGGGTGGGTGGCTACACCTTC. It specifies CASSLHGVGGYTF.

The CDR3 reads CASSQDPPLAGFNNEQFF. DNA of the CDR3: TGTGCCAGCAGCCAAGATCCCCCTCTAGCGGGGTTTAACAATGAGCAGTTCTTC. The chain links TRBV3-1 (or the pseudogene TRBV3-2) to TRBJ2-1; 9 nucleotides agree with TRBD2. With V trimmed by 0 bases and J by 5 bases, 11 bases remained unmatched. The CDR3 runs to 18 residues. Germline lookup yields CDR1 LGHDT and CDR2 YNNKEL (reference sequence).

The chain recombines TRBV19 with TRBJ2-7; TRBD1 matches at 7 bases. The CDR3 runs 15 residues. CDR1 and CDR2 (germline): LNHDA, SQIVND (reference sequence). Losses at the gene ends were 4 bases for V and 6 bases for J; bases not matched to a gene: 12. The DNA of the CDR3 is TGTGCCAGTAGTAGCAGACAGGGCGACTTTGGCGAGCAGTACTTC. The encoded protein is CASSSRQGDFGEQYF.

The CDR3 DNA follows: TGTGCCAGCAGTCCCCCCGTGGGGGGATTTCGTGGCTACACCTTC. Translation gives CASSPPVGGFRGYTF. The chain has TRBV28 and TRBJ1-2; TRBD1 is a possible D gene (5 bases). The CDR3 totals 15 residues. The ends were cut back, 5 bases at V and 7 bases at J, with 20 bases in the middle. Looked up from germline, CDR1 is MDHEN and CDR2 is SYDVKM.

This chain joins TRBV19 and TRBJ1-6, with 7 bases that match TRBD1. Germline V lookup: CDR1 LNHDA, CDR2 SQIVND (reference sequence). CDR3 length: 17 residues. Unmatched junction bases numbered 7, after V lost 4 bases and J lost 1 base. The CDR3 loop reads CASSSLRGSSYNSPLHF. The CDR3, as DNA: TGTGCCAGTAGTAGCCTCAGGGGGAGTTCCTATAATTCACCCCTCCACTTT.

The V and J genes are TRBV5-5 and TRBJ1-6; possible D gene TRBD1, 5 bases. Germline lookup yields CDR1 SGHKS and CDR2 YYEKEE (reference sequence). V was clipped by 2 bases and J by 3 bases, with 18 bases between them. This CDR3 is built from 18 residues. CDR3 in amino acids: CASSLLYRRNLYNSPLHF. The CDR3, as DNA: TGTGCCAGCAGCTTACTCTACAGGCGCAACCTCTATAATTCACCCCTCCACTTT.

Only one count was recorded for this clone. The chain has TRBV2 and TRBJ1-2; 7 bases fit TRBD1. The CDR3 sequence is 14 residues long. Germline lookup yields CDR1 SNHLY and CDR2 FYNNEI. Losses at the gene ends were 6 bases for V and 2 bases for J; bases not matched to a gene: 6. The DNA for the CDR3 is TGTGCCAGCAGGGGACAGATAACAAACTATGGCTACACCTTC. It specifies CASRGQITNYGYTF.

The rearrangement joins TRBV11-2 to TRBJ1-3; 8 positions agree with TRBD1. Trimming cost V 1 base and J 2 bases; bases outside gene matches: 1. The CDR3 is 15 residues long. CDR1 and CDR2 (germline): SGHAT, FQNNGV. The CDR3 loop reads CASSLGTGTGNTIYF. In DNA, the CDR3 is TGTGCCAGCAGCTTAGGGACAGGGACTGGAAACACCATATATTTT.

V is TRBV27 and J is TRBJ2-5; D perhaps matches TRBD2 (7 bases). V gave up 6 bases and J gave up 5 bases, with 13 bases separating them. Germline lookup yields CDR1 MNHEY and CDR2 SMNVEV (reference sequence). This CDR3 has 13 amino acids. This chain's CDR3 is CASSSGGRETQYF. CDR3 DNA sequence: TGTGCCAGCAGCTCGGGGGGCCGGGAGACCCAGTACTTC.

The V and J genes are TRBV30 and TRBJ1-6, with 8 bases identical to TRBD1. Germline CDR1 is GTSNPN and CDR2 is SVGIG (reference sequence). J lost 9 bases, V lost 4 bases, and 8 bases had no gene match. This CDR3 has 14 amino acids. CDR3 sequence reads: CAWNSGQGSSPLHF. Written as DNA, the CDR3 is TGTGCCTGGAATAGCGGACAGGGAAGTTCACCCCTCCACTTT.

This clone was counted only a few times. This chain joins TRBV7-3 and TRBJ2-2, with D possibly TRBD1 on 5 matching bases. Trimming took off 5 bases at V and 3 bases at J, with 13 bases between the two ends. Germline loops: CDR1 SGHTA, CDR2 FQGTGA. The CDR3 length is 15 residues. CDR3 bases: TGTGCCAGCAGCCAAAATCCAGGGTACACCGGGGAGCTGTTTTTT. It encodes CASSQNPGYTGELFF.